The 25 T cell receptor beta chains given below trace back to one sample, sequenced in a study of control samples from healthy donors and cancer patients. Assay: immunoSEQ multiplex PCR; the TCRdb copy retains only in-frame clones and omits some. Seen here are about 58,000 clones, around 94% observed once, and the top ten hold roughly 4%. The sample was blood. Receptor source: a man aged 25-45 years in good health.

This chain links TRBV28 with TRBJ2-1; TRBD2 is a possible D gene (6 bases). CDR1 and CDR2 from the germline V gene are MDHEN and SYDVKM. This CDR3 is built from 16 residues. Between the trimmed V and J ends, which lost 6 bases and 0 bases, there was a span of 15 bases. CDR3 coding DNA: TGTGCCAGCAGGAATGCGCGGGGAAGCTCCTACAATGAGCAGTTCTTC. It translates to CASRNARGSSYNEQFF.

The V and J genes are TRBV19 and TRBJ2-5; 14 bases line up with TRBD2. V was clipped by 7 bases and J by 4 bases; unmatched bases: 8. This CDR3 comprises 16 residues. Germline values: CDR1 LNHDA, CDR2 SQIVND (reference sequence). The DNA of the CDR3 is TGTGCCAGTACCGGGACTAGCGGGGGTTGGGGAGAGACCCAGTACTTC. This sequence encodes CASTGTSGGWGETQYF.

The gene calls are TRBV23-1 and TRBJ2-3; possible D gene TRBD2, 6 bases. TRBV23-1 is an ORF; its function is uncertain. The CDR3 is made up of 14 amino acids. Trimming shortened V by 6 bases and J by 3 bases, and 13 bases separated the two germline ends. Here the CDR3 DNA reads TGCGCCAGCAGAATGCGGGGCTGGACAGATACGCAGTATTTT. Its translation is CASRMRGWTDTQYF.

The chain is built from TRBV11-2 and TRBJ1-1; perhaps TRBD1 as D (5 bases). The germline V gene encodes CDR1 SGHAT and CDR2 FQNNGV. CDR3 length: 14 amino acids. Trimming removed 3 bases at V and 1 base at J, with 9 bases between. DNA for the CDR3: TGTGCCAGCAGCTTGTGGGGGGAGAACACTGAAGCTTTCTTT. The encoded protein is CASSLWGENTEAFF.

The CDR3 loop reads CASSREVQETQYF. CDR3 coding DNA: TGTGCCAGCTCGCGGGAGGTCCAAGAGACCCAGTACTTC. The rearrangement links TRBV18 to TRBJ2-5, with 8 nucleotides matching TRBD2. Per germline, CDR1 KGHSH and CDR2 LQKENI. With 6 bases clipped from V and 1 base from J, the junction kept 1 base outside the gene matches. The CDR3 is made up of 13 amino acids. Full variable domain (outside the CDR3, taken from reference TRBV18 and TRBJ2-5): NAGVMQNPRHLVRRRGQEARLRCSPMKGHSHVYWYRQLPEEGLKFMVYLQKENIIDESGMPKERFSAEFPKEGPSILRIQQVVRGDSAAYFCASSREVQETQYFGPGTRLLVL.

The chain uses TRBV6-5 and TRBJ2-7, with D possibly being TRBD2 (5 bases). Germline V gene lookup returns CDR1 MNHEY and CDR2 SVGAGI. The CDR3 has 13 residues. V was cut by 6 bases and J by 3 bases, with 12 bases left in between. CDR3 sequence (DNA): TGTGCCAGCAGCTACGCTGAGGGCTACGAGCAGTACTTC. Protein sequence: CASSYAEGYEQYF.

This chain joins TRBV9 and TRBJ2-5; D is undetermined. Germline CDR1 and CDR2: SGDLS and YYNGEE. V lost 0 bases and J 5 bases, leaving 14 bases between the germline ends. The CDR3 covers 15 residues. This chain's CDR3 is CASSVEWRNGETQYF. The CDR3 DNA sequence: TGTGCCAGCAGCGTAGAATGGCGGAACGGGGAGACCCAGTACTTC.

Details on this clone: The same CDR3 is also encoded by other DNA sequences in this sample. The chain has TRBV4-2 and TRBJ1-4; 9 positions agree with TRBD1. This CDR3 is 16 amino acids long. The ends lost 0 bases at V and 7 bases at J; junction bases unmatched: 6. Per the germline V gene, CDR1 is LGHNA and CDR2 is YNFKEQ. The CDR3 region is CASSQDPGQGGEKLFF. The CDR3 DNA sequence: TGTGCCAGCAGCCAAGATCCGGGACAGGGAGGTGAAAAACTGTTTTTT.

This chain joins TRBV7-9 and TRBJ1-4; 7 nucleotides line up with TRBD1. Germline CDR1 SEHNR, CDR2 FQNEAQ (reference sequence). V shed 6 bases, J shed 3 bases, and the junction held 4 bases outside the gene matches. The CDR3 consists of 14 residues. CDR3 sequence reads: CASSFQGANEKLFF. CDR3 DNA: TGTGCCAGCAGTTTCCAGGGGGCTAATGAAAAACTGTTTTTT.

This clone was observed a single time. The chain joins TRBV6-2 or TRBV6-3 to TRBJ1-4; D might be TRBD1 (6 bases). This CDR3 region has 15 residues. The germline CDR1 and CDR2 sequences are MNHEY and SVGEGT. The V end was cut by 0 bases, the J end by 8 bases, with 13 bases between. CDR3 region: CASSYSAGAREKLFF. CDR3 sequence (DNA): TGTGCCAGCAGTTACTCAGCGGGGGCGCGAGAAAAACTGTTTTTT.

This clone was observed a handful of times. This sequence joins TRBV6-6 and TRBJ1-5, with 9 nucleotides matching TRBD1. V dropped 10 bases and J dropped 6; count of bases not matched to a gene: 10. This CDR3 has 14 amino acids. The V gene's germline CDR1 is MNHNY and CDR2 SVGAGI (reference sequence). DNA for the CDR3: TGTGCCACCCTAGGGACAGGGATCGGTCAGCCCCAGCATTTT. It specifies CATLGTGIGQPQHF.

The genes are TRBV3-1 (or the pseudogene TRBV3-2) and TRBJ1-3; D remains unclear. Germline-derived CDR1 and CDR2 are LGHDT and YNNKEL (reference sequence). V was cut by 0 bases and J by 0 bases, with 9 bases left in between. The CDR3 spans 16 residues. DNA for the CDR3: TGTGCCAGCAGCCAAGAGTTGTTGAGCTCTGGAAACACCATATATTTT. Protein: CASSQELLSSGNTIYF.

The rearrangement joins TRBV7-3 to TRBJ2-7; TRBD2 agrees at 9 bases. In germline, CDR1 is SGHTA, CDR2 FQGTGA. V gave up 5 bases and J gave up 1 base; unmatched junction bases: 9. The CDR3 sequence is 16 residues long. The CDR3 bases are TGTGCCAGCAGCCCAACCAGCAGCGGGGGGTCCTACGAGCAGTACTTC. Its protein product is CASSPTSSGGSYEQYF.

This clone was seen just once. The rearrangement uses TRBV6-5 and TRBJ1-4; no clear D. Looked up from germline, CDR1 is MNHEY and CDR2 is SVGAGI. The CDR3 is 13 residues long. The ends were cut back, 6 bases at V and 3 bases at J, with 8 bases in the middle. The CDR3 region has the DNA TGTGCCAGCAGGGGTATGTCTAATGAAAAACTGTTTTTT. Protein product: CASRGMSNEKLFF.

The chain combines TRBV23-1 with TRBJ2-2, with 8 bases fitting TRBD1. TRBV23-1 qualifies as an ORF whose function is uncertain. This CDR3 spans 14 amino acids. The V gene end was trimmed by 3 bases and the J gene end by 6 bases; junction bases not matched to a gene: 3. The CDR3 loop reads CASSQRTGSGELFF. CDR3 sequence (DNA): TGCGCCAGCAGTCAGCGGACAGGGTCCGGGGAGCTGTTTTTT.

The chain employs TRBV5-1 and TRBJ1-1; D is unclear. Germline CDR1 SGHRS, CDR2 YFSETQ. CDR3 length equals 14 residues. V lost 0 bases to trimming and J lost 5 bases, with 11 bases between them. CDR3 sequence (DNA): TGCGCCAGCAGCTTGGGAGCTCCGGGGACTGAAGCTTTCTTT. This sequence encodes CASSLGAPGTEAFF. Full variable domain (remainder filled in from reference TRBV5-1 and TRBJ1-1): KAGVTQTPRYLIKTRGQQVTLSCSPISGHRSVSWYQQTPGQGLQFLFEYFSETQRNKGNFPGRFSGRQFSNSRSEMNVSTLELGDSALYLCASSLGAPGTEAFFGQGTRLTVV.

V is TRBV20-1 and J is TRBJ1-1; TRBD1 might be the D (5 bases). CDR3 size: 14 residues. Trimming took 3 bases from V and 1 from J, leaving 12 bases between them. CDR1 is DFQATT, CDR2 SNEGSKA, per germline (reference sequence). CDR3 nucleotide sequence: TGCAGTGCTAGTCCAGGCCAGGGGAACACTGAAGCTTTCTTT. It specifies CSASPGQGNTEAFF.

This chain joins TRBV5-4 and TRBJ1-1; D call uncertain. The CDR3 totals 13 residues. The V gene lost 4 bases and the J gene lost 10 bases, with 17 bases spanning the gap. The germline CDR1 and CDR2 sequences are SGHNT and YYREEE (reference sequence). The chain's CDR3 is CASSPSRPEVAFF. The CDR3 coding sequence is TGTGCCAGCAGCCCATCTCGACCCGAGGTAGCTTTCTTT.

The chain is built from TRBV4-1 and TRBJ2-3; TRBD1 matches 7 bases. This CDR3 region has 17 residues. V lost 0 bases to trimming and J lost 1 base; unmatched junction nucleotides: 7. CDR1 MGHRA and CDR2 YSYEKL come from the germline V gene. The CDR3, as DNA: TGCGCCAGCAGCCAAGATCGGGCAGGGGGTCGCACAGATACGCAGTATTTT. Translated, it gives CASSQDRAGGRTDTQYF.

For the CDR3, the DNA is TGTGCCAGCAGCTTGGGCCCCGGGCCTGGGGAAGATACGCAGTATTTT. Translated: CASSLGPGPGEDTQYF. The chain has TRBV5-4 and TRBJ2-3; no clear D gene. The V gene's germline CDR1 is SGHNT and CDR2 YYREEE (reference sequence). Trimming took off 0 bases at V and 5 bases at J, with 16 bases between the two ends. CDR3 size: 16 residues.

V is TRBV5-1 and J is TRBJ2-3; 8 bases are a match to TRBD1. Germline assignment: CDR1 SGHRS and CDR2 YFSETQ. The ends lost 3 bases at V and 7 bases at J; junction bases unmatched: 7. The CDR3 extends over 14 amino acids. Here the CDR3 reads CASSSGQGSYTQYF. As DNA, the CDR3 is TGCGCCAGCAGCTCCGGACAGGGATCCTATACGCAGTATTTT.

V usage is TRBV6-1 and J usage is TRBJ1-1; no definite D call. V lost 1 base, J lost 1 base, and 4 bases lay in between. Germline V gives CDR1 MNHNS, CDR2 SASEGT. This CDR3 is 13 amino acids long. This CDR3 reads CASSEDRNTEAFF. The CDR3 DNA sequence: TGTGCCAGCAGTGAAGACAGGAACACTGAAGCTTTCTTT.

The chain combines TRBV4-3 with TRBJ2-7; 10 nucleotides line up with TRBD1. V lost 0 bases to trimming and J lost 4 bases; unmatched junction nucleotides: 6. CDR1 and CDR2 (germline): LGHNA, YSLEER. This CDR3 contains 16 residues. CDR3 coding DNA: TGCGCCAGCAGCCAAGATACAGGGACAGGGGTTTACGAGCAGTACTTC. Its protein product is CASSQDTGTGVYEQYF.

A word on this clone: Mismatch with germline at one junction end may stem from a read error. The J gene is TRBJ2-1, the V gene TRBV29-1, with 11 bases aligning to TRBD1. The CDR3 loop spans 14 amino acids. CDR1 and CDR2 from the germline V gene are SQVTM and ANQGSEA. The chain's CDR3 is CSADDGTGGNGQFF. CDR3 DNA sequence: TGCAGCGCTGATGACGGGACAGGGGGTAATGGGCAGTTCTTC.

V is TRBV6-1 and J is TRBJ1-4; D is unresolved. V shed 2 bases and J shed 8 bases, with 12 bases lying between them. CDR1 and CDR2 from the germline V gene are MNHNS and SASEGT. The CDR3 totals 14 residues. The CDR3 DNA follows: TGTGCCAGCAGTGAAAGTCAACTGAGGGAAAAACTGTTTTTT. This codes for CASSESQLREKLFF.